The clone carrying this T cell receptor (beta chain) was recorded many times. Its target is not known. The data stem from a study of tumor-infiltrating lymphocytes in primary liver carcinoma. On the study more broadly: Participating patients were men and women between 30 and 69 years old. Measuring 4.2 to 10 cm across, the tumors were staged as T1-T3 N0M0.

Starting from 450 to 500 ng of total RNA, TCR beta cDNA was produced with a primer in the constant region. Three nested multiplex PCR rounds, a slightly modified ARM-PCR, produced the libraries for TCR beta. Both of the initial two PCR rounds ran for around 9 cycles and employed TRBV1-TRBV30 forward primers alongside a C-beta reverse primer. TCRdb independently ran MiXCR on the multiplex PCR reads; one entry per CDR3 protein. Of about 200,000 distinct CDR3 sequences listed, 85% are singletons. Study outcomes and limitations: The proportion of top clones found throughout all five tumor regions was only about 7-24%.

Bulk tissue was left unsorted, and RNA and DNA were co-extracted from about 20-30 mg of it. All patients had surgically resected primary liver carcinoma. The germline V gene encodes CDR1 MDHEN and CDR2 SYDVKM. J was trimmed by 0 bases and V by 6 bases; bases with no gene match: 8. The CDR3 is 16 residues long. The chain joins TRBV28 to TRBJ2-1; 7 nucleotides agree with TRBD1. The sequenced sample was tumor tissue from primary liver carcinoma. This TCR came from a man in his forties with primary liver carcinoma and hepatitis B virus infection. CDR3 nucleotides: TGTGCCAGCAGGGGAGAGGGGGCTGGCTCCTACAATGAGCAGTTCTTC. Translating it yields CASRGEGAGSYNEQFF.